The rows below give T cell receptor beta chains drawn from one sample of a study of blood T cell repertoires in COVID-19. Using immunoSEQ multiplex PCR, the repertoire was profiled, and TCRdb retains in-frame clones only, with some absent. Counted here are 88,000 or so clones, roughly 87% occurring once; the ten biggest clones make up roughly 4%. Sequencing was performed on peripheral blood. These receptors came from a man between 60 and 75 years old with acute or convalescent COVID-19. Both conserved end residues are part of each CDR3. D genes are given only for firm matches. Some rows mark clone size as missing; the rest say once, few, many or name a class of expanded clone.

cdr3_nt cdr3_aa d_call clone_size j_call v_call
TGTGCCAGCAGCTTAGACCCAGGGGGCTACTCTGGAAACACCATATATTTT CASSLDPGGYSGNTIYF TRBD1 NA TRBJ1-3 TRBV5-5
TGTGCCAGCTCGACCGGGAGCACCTCTAATGAAAAACTGTTTTTT CASSTGSTSNEKLFF NA NA TRBJ1-4 TRBV18
TGTGCCAGCTCACCACTTCCCGGGGGAGGAAGGATCTATGGCTACACCTTC CASSPLPGGGRIYGYTF NA NA TRBJ1-2 TRBV18
TGTGCCTGTATGAGGGGGAGTAACACTGAAGCTTTCTTT CACMRGSNTEAFF NA NA TRBJ1-1 TRBV30
TGTGCCAGCAGCCGCCAACTAGCGGGGGGGGAAGAGCAGTTCTTC CASSRQLAGGEEQFF TRBD2 NA TRBJ2-1 TRBV7-2
TGTGCCAGCAGGATTCCGGGACTAGCGGGTGGTGAGCAGTTCTTC CASRIPGLAGGEQFF TRBD2 once TRBJ2-1 TRBV25-1
TGTGCCAGCAGTTCCGGGACAGCATATAGCAATCAGCCCCAGCATTTT CASSSGTAYSNQPQHF TRBD1 NA TRBJ1-5 TRBV6-2/TRBV6-3
TGTGCCAGCAGTCGCGGGCTTTTTGCAAAACTGTTTTTT CASSRGLFAKLFF NA once TRBJ1-4 TRBV3-1/TRBV3-2
TGCGCCAGCAGCTTAATAGGACAGTTCCAAGAGACCCAGTACTTC CASSLIGQFQETQYF NA NA TRBJ2-5 TRBV5-1
TGTGCCAGCAGTTTTAGTTGGGGCCCTAAGGATTTC CASSFSWGPKDF NA NA TRBJ2-7 TRBV12-3/TRBV12-4
TGTGCCAGCAGTGAAATCTGGTTGGACAGGGGGCGGATGACTGAAGCTTTCTTT CASSEIWLDRGRMTEAFF TRBD1 NA TRBJ1-1 TRBV6-1
TGTGCCAGCGGGGGACAGGGCCGAGCGCAGTATTTT CASGGQGRAQYF TRBD1 NA TRBJ2-3 TRBV27
TGTGCCAGCAGTGACCCCTCACTAGCGGGGGGCCGTAATGAGCAGTTCTTC CASSDPSLAGGRNEQFF TRBD2 NA TRBJ2-1 TRBV6-4
TGTGCCAGTAGTCCCCAGCACAGGTCCAGCTATGGCTACACCTTC CASSPQHRSSYGYTF NA NA TRBJ1-2 TRBV19
TGTGCCAGCAGTTACTGGGTAATAGCGGGACGTAATGAGCAGTACTTC CASSYWVIAGRNEQYF TRBD2 NA TRBJ2-7 TRBV6-8
TGCGCCAGCAGTGAGATAGCGGGACGCACAGATACGCAGTATTTT CASSEIAGRTDTQYF TRBD2 NA TRBJ2-3 TRBV10-1
TGTGCCAGCAGCCTCCCGCTCGGTGAGCAGTTCTTC CASSLPLGEQFF NA NA TRBJ2-1 TRBV3-1/TRBV3-2
TGTGCCAGCAGTTTGACGGGACAGGGGGACTATGGCTACACCTTC CASSLTGQGDYGYTF TRBD1 NA TRBJ1-2 TRBV27
TGTGCCTGGGGGCGACAGACCTCTAACTATGGCTACACCTTC CAWGRQTSNYGYTF NA once TRBJ1-2 TRBV30
TGTGCCAGTAGTGCGCTAGCGGGGGGCCCCTACAATGAGCAGTTCTTC CASSALAGGPYNEQFF TRBD2 NA TRBJ2-1 TRBV19
TGTGCCAGCACCGGATATTGGGGGGTAGAGACCCAGTACTTC CASTGYWGVETQYF NA NA TRBJ2-5 TRBV25-1
TGTGCCAGCTCACCCGGTAGCGGTGTATACGAGCAGTACTTC CASSPGSGVYEQYF NA NA TRBJ2-7 TRBV18
TGTGCCAGCAGCCCTGGGACAGGGCCTAGCTCCTATAATTCACCCCTCCACTTT CASSPGTGPSSYNSPLHF TRBD1 NA TRBJ1-6 TRBV6-2/TRBV6-3
TGTGCCTGGAGTAAACGGACACTGAACACTGAAGCTTTCTTT CAWSKRTLNTEAFF NA NA TRBJ1-1 TRBV30